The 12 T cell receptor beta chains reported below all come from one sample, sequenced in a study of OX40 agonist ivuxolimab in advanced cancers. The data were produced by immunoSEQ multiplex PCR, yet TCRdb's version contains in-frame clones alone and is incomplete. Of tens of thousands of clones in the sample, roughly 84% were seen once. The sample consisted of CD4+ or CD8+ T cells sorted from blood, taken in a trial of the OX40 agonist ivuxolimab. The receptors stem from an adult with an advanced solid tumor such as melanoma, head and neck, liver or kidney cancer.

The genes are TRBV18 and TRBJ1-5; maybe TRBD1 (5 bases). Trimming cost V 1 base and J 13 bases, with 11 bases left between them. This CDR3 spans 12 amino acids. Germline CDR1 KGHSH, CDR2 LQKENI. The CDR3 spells CASSPQQGGQHF. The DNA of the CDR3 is TGTGCCAGCTCACCACAGCAGGGTGGACAGCATTTT.

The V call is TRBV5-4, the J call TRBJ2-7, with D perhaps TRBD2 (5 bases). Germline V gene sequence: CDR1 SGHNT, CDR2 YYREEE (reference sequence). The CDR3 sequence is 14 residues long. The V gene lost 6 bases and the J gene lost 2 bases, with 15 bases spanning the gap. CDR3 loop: CASTSGGSTYEQYF. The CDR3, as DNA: TGTGCCAGCACCTCCGGAGGTTCTACCTACGAGCAGTACTTC. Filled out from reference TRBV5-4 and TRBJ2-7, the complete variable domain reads ETGVTQSPTHLIKTRGQQVTLRCSSQSGHNTVSWYQQALGQGPQFIFQYYREEENGRGNFPPRFSGLQFPNYSSELNVNALELDDSALYLCASTSGGSTYEQYFGPGTRLTVT.

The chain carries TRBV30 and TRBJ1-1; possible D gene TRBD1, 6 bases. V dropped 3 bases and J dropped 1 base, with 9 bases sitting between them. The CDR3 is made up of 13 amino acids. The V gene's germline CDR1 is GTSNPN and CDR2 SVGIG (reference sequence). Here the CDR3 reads CAWRVQGNTEAFF. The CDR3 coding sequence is TGTGCCTGGAGGGTACAGGGGAACACTGAAGCTTTCTTT. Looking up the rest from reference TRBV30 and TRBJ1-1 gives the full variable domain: SQTIHQWPATLVQPVGSPLSLECTVEGTSNPNLYWYRQAAGRGLQLLFYSVGIGQISSEVPQNLSASRPQDRQFILSSKKLLLSDSGFYLCAWRVQGNTEAFFGQGTRLTVV.

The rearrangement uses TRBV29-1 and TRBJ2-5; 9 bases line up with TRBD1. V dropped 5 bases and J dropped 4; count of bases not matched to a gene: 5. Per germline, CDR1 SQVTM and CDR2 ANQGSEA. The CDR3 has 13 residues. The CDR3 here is CSVQQGAGETQYF. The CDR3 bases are TGCAGCGTTCAACAGGGGGCAGGAGAGACCCAGTACTTC.

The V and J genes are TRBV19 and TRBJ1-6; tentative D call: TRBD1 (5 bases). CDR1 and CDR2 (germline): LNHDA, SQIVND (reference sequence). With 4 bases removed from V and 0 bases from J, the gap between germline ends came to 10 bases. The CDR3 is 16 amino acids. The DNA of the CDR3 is TGTGCCAGTAGTAGACAGCGGGACTCCTATAATTCACCCCTCCACTTT. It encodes CASSRQRDSYNSPLHF.

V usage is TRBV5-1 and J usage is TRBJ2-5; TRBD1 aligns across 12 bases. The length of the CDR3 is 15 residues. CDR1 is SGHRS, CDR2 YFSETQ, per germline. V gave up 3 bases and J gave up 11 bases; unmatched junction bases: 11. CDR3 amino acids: CASSSRDRGLAEQYF. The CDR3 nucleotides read TGCGCCAGCAGCTCCCGGGACAGGGGGCTGGCGGAGCAGTACTTC.

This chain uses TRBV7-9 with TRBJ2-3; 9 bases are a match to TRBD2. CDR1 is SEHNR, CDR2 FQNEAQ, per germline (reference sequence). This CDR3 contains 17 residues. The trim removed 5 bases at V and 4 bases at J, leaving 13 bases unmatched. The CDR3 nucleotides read TGTGCCAGCAGCCGGATGGCGGGAGGGCCGGGCCCAGATACGCAGTATTTT. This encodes CASSRMAGGPGPDTQYF. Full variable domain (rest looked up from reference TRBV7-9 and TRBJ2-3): DTGVSQNPRHKITKRGQNVTFRCDPISEHNRLYWYRQTLGQGPEFLTYFQNEAQLEKSRLLSDRFSAERPKGSFSTLEIQRTEQGDSAMYLCASSRMAGGPGPDTQYFGPGTRLTVL.

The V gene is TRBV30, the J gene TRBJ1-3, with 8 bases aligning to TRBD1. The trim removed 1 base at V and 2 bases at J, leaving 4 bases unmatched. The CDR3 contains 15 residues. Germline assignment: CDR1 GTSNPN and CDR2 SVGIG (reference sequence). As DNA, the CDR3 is TGTGCCTGGAGTGCCAGGGGGCTAACTGGAAACACCATATATTTT. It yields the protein CAWSARGLTGNTIYF.

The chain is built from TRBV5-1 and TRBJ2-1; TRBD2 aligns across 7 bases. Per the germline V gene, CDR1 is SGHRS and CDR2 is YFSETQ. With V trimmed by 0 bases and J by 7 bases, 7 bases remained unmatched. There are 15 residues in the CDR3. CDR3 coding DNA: TGCGCCAGCAGCTTGGCGTGGAGGGAGGGGAATGAGCAGTTCTTC. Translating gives CASSLAWREGNEQFF.

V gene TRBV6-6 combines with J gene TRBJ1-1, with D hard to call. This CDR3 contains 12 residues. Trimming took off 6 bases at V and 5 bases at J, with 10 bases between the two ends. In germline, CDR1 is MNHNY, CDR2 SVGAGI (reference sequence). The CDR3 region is CASRNGRTEAFF. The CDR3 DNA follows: TGTGCCAGCAGGAACGGGAGGACTGAAGCTTTCTTT.

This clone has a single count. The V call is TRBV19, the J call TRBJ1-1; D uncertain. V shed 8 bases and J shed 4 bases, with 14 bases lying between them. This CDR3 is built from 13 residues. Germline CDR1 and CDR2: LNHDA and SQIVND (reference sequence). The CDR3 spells CASSERLITEAFF. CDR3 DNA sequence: TGTGCCAGTTCGGAGAGGTTGATCACTGAAGCTTTCTTT.

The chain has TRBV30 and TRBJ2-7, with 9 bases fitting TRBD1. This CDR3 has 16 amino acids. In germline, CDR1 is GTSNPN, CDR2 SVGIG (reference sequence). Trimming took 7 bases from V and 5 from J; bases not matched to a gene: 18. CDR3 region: CALRVKVGQGWNEQYF. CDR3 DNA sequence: TGTGCCTTGCGGGTTAAGGTTGGACAGGGGTGGAACGAGCAGTACTTC.